The present entry profiles one T cell receptor (beta chain) with its context. Its matching antigen is unknown. The data were taken from a study of OX40 agonist ivuxolimab in advanced cancers. Findings and limits, study-wide: Expanded peripheral T-cell antigen specificity went undetermined.

Sequencing was performed with immunoSEQ multiplex PCR; in TCRdb, only in-frame clones are kept and a portion is missing. Of 60,000 to 85,000 clones in the sample, approximately 95% were seen once. V shed 4 bases, J shed 3 bases, and the junction held 2 bases outside the gene matches. The CDR3 runs to 14 residues. Germline V gene lookup returns CDR1 SGHNT and CDR2 YYREEE (reference sequence). The origin of this receptor is an adult with an advanced solid tumor such as melanoma, head and neck, liver or kidney cancer. The J gene is TRBJ2-7, the V gene TRBV5-4; 12 bases match TRBD2. This material consisted of CD4+ or CD8+ T cells sorted from blood, taken in a trial of the OX40 agonist ivuxolimab. The CDR3 spells CASSPTSGSYEQYF. CDR3 DNA sequence: TGTGCCAGCAGCCCGACTAGCGGGAGCTACGAGCAGTACTTC.